The present TCR beta chain was sequenced within a study of neurological immune-mediated disorders. From the 5' RACE reads, TCRdb called clonotypes with MiXCR, one entry per CDR3 protein. The data show roughly 60,000 distinct CDR3 sequences, more than 9.5% seen once. The CDR3 is 13 residues long. Trimming removed 5 bases from V and 3 bases from J, with 10 bases in between. Per the germline V gene, CDR1 is SGHVS and CDR2 is FNYEAQ. This clonotype was detected ten times or more. The receptor was derived from a man in his sixties in good health. The sequenced sample consisted of PBMCs. V is TRBV7-6 and J is TRBJ2-5; D not resolved. DNA of the CDR3: TGTGCCAGCAGCCCCGGATGGGAAGAGACCCAGTACTTC. Protein product: CASSPGWEETQYF.